Below, 28 T cell receptor beta chains from the same sample are listed, as sequenced in a study of early T cells in non-severe SARS-CoV-2 infection. TCRdb reanalysed the 5' RACE reads using MiXCR and keeps one entry per CDR3 protein. The data contain tens of thousands of distinct CDR3 sequences, approximately 6.3% of them singletons. This sample comprised whole blood, obtained at baseline. The receptors originated from an adult who was a healthcare worker with PCR-confirmed SARS-CoV-2 infection or an uninfected control (not recorded which).

In this sample, this clonotype turned up a few times. This chain uses TRBV20-1 with TRBJ2-1, with 12 nucleotides matching TRBD2. This CDR3 is 18 amino acids long. Germline V gives CDR1 DFQATT, CDR2 SNEGSKA (reference sequence). The V and J ends lost 1 base and 5 bases, in that order; junction bases with no gene match: 12. This CDR3 reads CSARVFRLAGGFNNEQFF. Here the CDR3 DNA reads TGCAGTGCTAGAGTTTTCAGGCTAGCGGGGGGGTTTAACAATGAGCAGTTCTTC.

By share, this clonotype counts as medium-sized. The chain recombines TRBV13 with TRBJ2-3; 7 bases match TRBD2. V lost 4 bases, J lost 0 bases, and 7 bases stayed unmatched. The germline gives CDR1 PRHDT, CDR2 FYEKMQ (reference sequence). The CDR3 runs 16 residues. Written as DNA, the CDR3 is TGTGCCAGCAGCTCCCGTCCGGGACTAAGCACAGATACGCAGTATTTT. It codes for CASSSRPGLSTDTQYF.

This clonotype has at least ten counts. The chain links TRBV5-6 to TRBJ2-7; D is unclear. There are 13 residues in the CDR3. The V end was cut by 0 bases, the J end by 4 bases, with 8 bases between. From germline, CDR1 is SGHDT and CDR2 YYEEEE. Here the CDR3 reads CASSLGTDYEQYF. Written as DNA, the CDR3 is TGTGCCAGCAGCTTGGGGACGGATTACGAGCAGTACTTC.

This clonotype was seen repeatedly, ten times or more. The chain recombines TRBV6-5 with TRBJ2-7, with D possibly matching TRBD2 (5 bases). The CDR3 runs to 14 residues. Germline CDR1 reads MNHEY; CDR2 reads SVGAGI. The ends were cut back, 2 bases at V and 4 bases at J, with 12 bases in the middle. CDR3 loop: CASSYATGIYEQYF. CDR3 nucleotide sequence: TGTGCCAGCAGTTACGCGACGGGGATTTACGAGCAGTACTTC.

This clonotype has only a few counts. V gene TRBV2 combines with J gene TRBJ1-6; unclear D gene. Trimming stripped 1 base from V and 8 bases from J, with 6 bases between. The CDR3 totals 13 residues. CDR1 and CDR2 from the germline V gene are SNHLY and FYNNEI. The CDR3 reads CASSEEPDSPLHF. For the CDR3, the DNA is TGTGCCAGCAGTGAAGAACCCGATTCACCCCTCCACTTT.

This clonotype ranks as medium-sized (0.01 to 0.1%). The chain employs TRBV27 and TRBJ1-2, with D possibly being TRBD1 (6 bases). Germline CDR1 and CDR2: MNHEY and SMNVEV (reference sequence). V was cut by 5 bases and J by 0 bases, with 10 bases left in between. The CDR3 is 14 residues long. Written as DNA, the CDR3 is TGTGCCAGCAGTACACAGGGAGCTAACTATGGCTACACCTTC. This encodes CASSTQGANYGYTF.

This clonotype was recorded many times. This rearrangement joins TRBV10-3 to TRBJ2-1, with 8 nucleotides matching TRBD2. J lost 5 bases, V lost 3 bases, and 3 bases had no gene match. The length of the CDR3 is 14 residues. Per the germline V gene, CDR1 is ENHRY and CDR2 is SYGVKD. CDR3 in DNA: TGTGCCATCAGTGACGGGGGGGCGAACAATGAGCAGTTCTTC. It translates to CAISDGGANNEQFF.

This clonotype occurred a few times. The chain uses TRBV10-3 and TRBJ2-7, with 9 bases identical to TRBD1. The germline V gene encodes CDR1 ENHRY and CDR2 SYGVKD. The CDR3 spans 17 residues. Germline trimming cut 2 bases from V and 2 bases from J; bases unmatched to any gene: 10. The CDR3 DNA sequence: TGTGCCATCAGTGAGACCCTAGTGGGGGACAGGGCCTACGAGCAGTACTTC. This codes for CAISETLVGDRAYEQYF.

This chain links TRBV7-9 with TRBJ1-5; 8 nucleotides align to TRBD1. Trimming took 5 bases from V and 7 from J; bases not matched to a gene: 4. Germline V gene lookup returns CDR1 SEHNR and CDR2 FQNEAQ (reference sequence). The CDR3 is 13 amino acids. This chain's CDR3 is CASSPTGEQPQHF. For the CDR3, the DNA is TGTGCCAGCAGCCCGACAGGGGAACAGCCCCAGCATTTT.

This clonotype has ten or more counts. The chain uses TRBV11-2 and TRBJ2-3, with D possibly matching TRBD2 (7 bases). The CDR3 extends over 16 amino acids. Trimming pared 2 bases from V and 2 bases from J, leaving 14 bases between. CDR1 is SGHAT and CDR2 is FQNNGV in the germline V gene. The CDR3 DNA reads TGTGCCAGCAGCTTAACTGCGGGGGCCTACACAGATACGCAGTATTTT. As protein: CASSLTAGAYTDTQYF.

This clonotype was observed many times. This chain uses TRBV12-3 or TRBV12-4 with TRBJ1-4; D ambiguous. Trimming removed 2 bases from V and 7 bases from J, with 2 bases in between. The CDR3 extends over 11 amino acids. The CDR3 spells CASSLSEKLFF. The CDR3, as DNA: TGTGCCAGCAGTTTATCTGAAAAACTGTTTTTT.

This clonotype was detected many times. This rearrangement joins TRBV15 to TRBJ1-1; D remains unclear. Germline CDR1 LNHNV, CDR2 YYDKDF (reference sequence). Trimming removed 0 bases from V and 4 bases from J, with 3 bases in between. The CDR3 runs 12 residues. In nucleotides, the CDR3 is TGTGCCACCAGCAGAGAGGGCACTGAAGCTTTCTTT. This encodes CATSREGTEAFF. The full variable domain, in which reference TRBV15 and TRBJ1-1 provide the parts outside the CDR3, is DAMVIQNPRYQVTQFGKPVTLSCSQTLNHNVMYWYQQKSSQAPKLLFHYYDKDFNNEADTPDNFQSRRPNTSFCFLDIRSPGLGDTAMYLCATSREGTEAFFGQGTRLTVV.

This clonotype was picked up many times. The rearrangement uses TRBV7-2 and TRBJ2-3, with D unclear. The V end was cut by 0 bases, the J end by 2 bases, with 6 bases between. The CDR3 is 14 residues long. Germline loops: CDR1 SGHTA, CDR2 FQGNSA. CDR3 DNA sequence: TGTGCCAGCAGCTTAGCACGCCACACAGATACGCAGTATTTT. Amino acid sequence: CASSLARHTDTQYF.

This clonotype was found many times. V is TRBV3-1 and J is TRBJ2-3; 8 nucleotides match TRBD2. CDR3 length: 18 amino acids. V dropped 2 bases and J dropped 1; count of bases not matched to a gene: 11. Germline CDR1 reads LGHDT; CDR2 reads YNNKEL (reference sequence). CDR3 loop: CASSQPSSGFTGTDTQYF. In nucleotides, the CDR3 is TGTGCCAGCAGCCAACCCTCTAGCGGGTTCACGGGCACAGATACGCAGTATTTT.

This clonotype came up many times. The chain carries TRBV6-6 and TRBJ2-1; 10 nucleotides agree with TRBD1. CDR1 MNHNY and CDR2 SVGAGI come from the germline V gene (reference sequence). J gave up 3 bases and V 5 bases, and 7 bases lay outside the gene matches. CDR3 length: 16 amino acids. DNA of the CDR3: TGTGCCAGCAGTCCAACCGGGACAGGGGTCTACAATGAGCAGTTCTTC. Residues: CASSPTGTGVYNEQFF.

Many counts were recorded for this clonotype. This chain connects TRBV12-3 or TRBV12-4 to TRBJ2-3; the match to TRBD1 covers 12 bases. This CDR3 has 16 amino acids. V shed 4 bases, J shed 5 bases, and the junction held 7 bases outside the gene matches. CDR3 nucleotides: TGTGCCAGCAGTTCCGGGACAGGGGGCGGAATAGATACGCAGTATTTT. This translates into CASSSGTGGGIDTQYF.

This clonotype was seen at least ten times. The chain uses TRBV5-4 and TRBJ2-6, with 9 bases identical to TRBD1. The germline V gene has CDR1 SGHNT and CDR2 YYREEE (reference sequence). The V gene end was trimmed by 4 bases and the J gene end by 1 base; junction bases not matched to a gene: 3. CDR3 size: 16 residues. The chain's CDR3 is CASSRDRVSGANVLTF. DNA for the CDR3: TGTGCCAGCAGCCGGGACAGGGTGTCTGGGGCCAACGTCCTGACTTTC. Full variable domain (remainder filled in from reference TRBV5-4 and TRBJ2-6): ETGVTQSPTHLIKTRGQQVTLRCSSQSGHNTVSWYQQALGQGPQFIFQYYREEENGRGNFPPRFSGLQFPNYSSELNVNALELDDSALYLCASSRDRVSGANVLTFGAGSRLTVL.

This chain connects TRBV4-3 to TRBJ2-3; D is undetermined. The V end was cut by 0 bases, the J end by 4 bases, with 5 bases between. From germline, CDR1 is LGHNA and CDR2 YSLEER. The CDR3 sequence is 13 residues long. CDR3: CASSQEDADTQYF. CDR3 sequence (DNA): TGCGCCAGCAGCCAAGAAGACGCAGATACGCAGTATTTT.

This clonotype was seen more than once but under ten times. This chain links TRBV7-6 with TRBJ2-5, with 9 bases lining up with TRBD1. The germline CDR1 and CDR2 sequences are SGHVS and FNYEAQ. V shed 5 bases, J shed 4 bases, and the junction held 5 bases outside the gene matches. The CDR3 totals 14 residues. Here the CDR3 reads CASSPWDRAETQYF. CDR3 sequence (DNA): TGTGCCAGCAGCCCATGGGACAGGGCAGAGACCCAGTACTTC.

Note on this clonotype: Its ends do not fully match the called genes, so a read error is possible. The chain employs TRBV25-1 and TRBJ2-6, with D possibly being TRBD1 (5 bases). Germline-derived CDR1 and CDR2 are MGHDK and SYGVNS. This CDR3 spans 13 amino acids. The CDR3 loop is CASNSPGADVLTF. The CDR3 region has the DNA TGTGCCAGTAACAGTCCTGGGGCCGACGTCCTGACTTTC.

This clonotype has a count of ten or more. This chain links TRBV10-2 with TRBJ1-5, with 9 bases lining up with TRBD1. CDR3 length equals 16 residues. V trimming: 2 bases; J trimming: 5 bases; junction bases outside the gene matches: 7. In germline, CDR1 is WSHSY, CDR2 SAAADI. The CDR3 is CASSESGRQGDQPQHF. CDR3 nucleotides: TGCGCCAGCAGTGAGAGCGGGCGACAGGGGGATCAGCCCCAGCATTTT.

This clonotype was counted many times. The chain carries TRBV7-2 and TRBJ1-5; TRBD1 might be the D (5 bases). From germline, CDR1 is SGHTA and CDR2 FQGNSA. Trimming pared 6 bases from V and 8 bases from J, leaving 17 bases between. This CDR3 is 14 amino acids long. The CDR3 sequence is CASRQDGTSKPQHF. CDR3 in DNA: TGTGCCAGCAGACAAGACGGGACTAGCAAGCCCCAGCATTTT.

This clonotype was seen repeatedly, ten times or more. V gene TRBV7-9 combines with J gene TRBJ1-4, with 9 bases lining up with TRBD1. The germline gives CDR1 SEHNR, CDR2 FQNEAQ (reference sequence). J was trimmed by 4 bases and V by 3 bases; bases with no gene match: 0. The CDR3 spans 14 residues. The CDR3 region is CASSLDRGNEKLFF. CDR3 sequence (DNA): TGTGCCAGCAGCTTGGACAGGGGTAATGAAAAACTGTTTTTT.

The chain links TRBV6-5 to TRBJ2-2; D uncertain. Germline-derived CDR1 and CDR2 are MNHEY and SVGAGI. The length of the CDR3 is 13 residues. V was clipped by 4 bases and J by 3 bases, with 6 bases between them. CDR3 sequence: CASSWQDTGELFF. The CDR3 DNA follows: TGTGCCAGCAGTTGGCAGGACACCGGGGAGCTGTTTTTT.

In this sample, this clonotype is medium-sized. The chain links TRBV7-2 to TRBJ2-3; 11 bases line up with TRBD2. The trim removed 4 bases at V and 0 bases at J, leaving 3 bases unmatched. This CDR3 has 16 residues. Germline lookup yields CDR1 SGHTA and CDR2 FQGNSA. The CDR3 DNA is TGTGCCAGCAGCTACCGACTAGCGGGGAGCACAGATACGCAGTATTTT. Residues: CASSYRLAGSTDTQYF.

This clonotype came up a few times. V and J are TRBV30 and TRBJ2-7; 10 nucleotides match TRBD2. The CDR3 totals 15 residues. Trimming took 0 bases from V and 2 from J; bases not matched to a gene: 4. Germline CDR1 and CDR2: GTSNPN and SVGIG (reference sequence). CDR3 nucleotides: TGTGCCTGGAGTGTATCTAGCGGGGGACCCTACGAGCAGTACTTC. Amino acids: CAWSVSSGGPYEQYF.

By sample fraction, this clonotype is medium-sized. The chain employs TRBV10-3 and TRBJ2-3; possible D gene TRBD2, 6 bases. Per the germline V gene, CDR1 is ENHRY and CDR2 is SYGVKD. The CDR3 runs to 16 residues. Trimming shortened V by 0 bases and J by 7 bases, and 17 bases separated the two germline ends. The CDR3 here is CAISESASADLNTQYF. For the CDR3, the DNA is TGTGCCATCAGTGAGTCGGCTAGCGCAGACCTTAATACGCAGTATTTT.

Worth noting for this clonotype: It may be a read error: a sequence one base away is much more abundant. The J gene is TRBJ1-6, the V gene TRBV7-9; a possible D gene is TRBD1 (6 bases). CDR3 length equals 15 residues. Germline-derived CDR1 and CDR2 are SEHNR and FQNEAQ (reference sequence). The CDR3 protein is CVSSAQGNRNSPLHF. The CDR3 region has the DNA TGTGTCAGCAGCGCGCAGGGGAATCGTAATTCACCCCTCCACTTT. Complete variable domain (other parts from reference TRBV7-9 and TRBJ1-6): DTGVSQNPRHKITKRGQNVTFRCDPISEHNRLYWYRQTLGQGPEFLTYFQNEAQLEKSRLLSDRFSAERPKGSFSTLEIQRTEQGDSAMYLCVSSAQGNRNSPLHFGNGTRLTVT.